This T cell receptor beta chain was captured by sequencing in a study of cytomegalovirus exposure and HLA in healthy donors. Study information: Approximately 190 million T cells yielded around 120 million unique TCR beta sequences in earlier analysis. Notes on the study in general: Later, an analysis showed that TCR beta chains associated with HLA were more clonally expanded than others that were equally common. Testing in vitro showed three CMV-associated chains specific for CMV antigens.

The V gene's germline CDR1 is PRHDT and CDR2 FYEKMQ (reference sequence). V lost 1 base and J 4 bases, leaving 9 bases between the germline ends. The CDR3 loop spans 14 amino acids. Of note for this clone: Its antigen is as yet unknown.

The PCR ran on 60 Vbeta and 13 Jbeta primers. Sequenced by immunoSEQ multiplex PCR; TCRdb stores in-frame clones only, minus some. The table lists some 190,000 clones, about 85% of them singletons. The chain carries TRBV13 and TRBJ2-3; D is perhaps TRBD2 (5 bases). Sequenced sample: PBMCs. This sequence originates from a girl aged 5 to 17 in good health and CMV-seropositive. The CDR3 coding sequence is TGTGCCAGCAGCTTAGACGGGAACCCAGATACGCAGTATTTT. Encoded protein: CASSLDGNPDTQYF.